Following are 20 T cell receptor beta chains from one sample sequenced in a study of T cell responses to AZD1222 COVID-19 vaccine. Produced via immunoSEQ multiplex PCR; TCRdb's table is partial and in-frame only. Of approximately 150,000 clones in the sample, just under 95% were seen once. Source: peripheral blood, taken on day 0 of AZD1222 vaccination. These receptors were obtained from an adult in good health.

The chain combines TRBV18 with TRBJ1-3; D may be TRBD1 (6 bases). CDR3 length: 14 amino acids. The ends were cut back, 3 bases at V and 0 bases at J, with 6 bases in the middle. The V gene's germline CDR1 is KGHSH and CDR2 LQKENI. This CDR3 reads CASSPTGSGNTIYF. CDR3 nucleotides: TGTGCCAGCTCACCGACAGGCTCTGGAAACACCATATATTTT. Full variable domain (missing parts from reference TRBV18 and TRBJ1-3): NAGVMQNPRHLVRRRGQEARLRCSPMKGHSHVYWYRQLPEEGLKFMVYLQKENIIDESGMPKERFSAEFPKEGPSILRIQQVVRGDSAAYFCASSPTGSGNTIYFGEGSWLTVV.

The chain is built from TRBV15 and TRBJ1-1; tentative D call: TRBD1 (6 bases). Germline V gives CDR1 LNHNV, CDR2 YYDKDF (reference sequence). The CDR3 is made up of 14 amino acids. Between the trimmed V and J ends, which lost 2 bases and 0 bases, there was a span of 7 bases. Here the CDR3 DNA reads TGTGCCACCAGCAGAACAGGGTTGAACACTGAAGCTTTCTTT. Encoded protein: CATSRTGLNTEAFF.

The genes are TRBV5-6 and TRBJ2-1, with 7 nucleotides matching TRBD1. The germline CDR1 and CDR2 sequences are SGHDT and YYEEEE. Germline trimming cut 4 bases from V and 6 bases from J; bases unmatched to any gene: 4. The CDR3 loop spans 13 amino acids. The CDR3 protein is CASSDQGVNEQFF. The CDR3 nucleotides read TGTGCCAGCAGCGATCAGGGGGTCAATGAGCAGTTCTTC.

This clone occurred a few times. The genes are TRBV13 and TRBJ2-7; perhaps TRBD1 as D (5 bases). Germline CDR1 and CDR2: PRHDT and FYEKMQ (reference sequence). Trimming removed 4 bases from V and 1 base from J, with 11 bases in between. This CDR3 contains 14 residues. The CDR3 bases are TGTGCCAGCAGCTCCACTAAGGGGTCCTACGAGCAGTACTTC. This sequence encodes CASSSTKGSYEQYF.

A single count supports this clone. The J gene is TRBJ1-1, the V gene TRBV5-1; 7 positions agree with TRBD1. The germline gives CDR1 SGHRS, CDR2 YFSETQ. The length of the CDR3 is 16 residues. With V trimmed by 6 bases and J by 1 base, 12 bases remained unmatched. CDR3 nucleotide sequence: TGCGCCAGCAAACAGCTTCTATCAGGGGGGAACACTGAAGCTTTCTTT. Translating it yields CASKQLLSGGNTEAFF.

The J gene is TRBJ1-3, the V gene TRBV15; weak D call: TRBD1 (5 bases). V dropped 1 base and J dropped 3 bases, with 22 bases sitting between them. Germline loops: CDR1 LNHNV, CDR2 YYDKDF (reference sequence). The CDR3 consists of 19 residues. The CDR3 reads CATSRGNRAGKAGGNTIYF. The CDR3 DNA sequence: TGTGCCACCAGCAGAGGGAACCGGGCAGGGAAGGCGGGTGGAAACACCATATATTTT.

The chain couples TRBV7-2 to TRBJ1-3; a possible D gene is TRBD1 (5 bases). CDR1 is SGHTA and CDR2 is FQGNSA in the germline V gene. The CDR3 runs to 15 residues. Trimming stripped 7 bases from V and 6 bases from J, with 19 bases between. CDR3 nucleotides: TGTGCCAGCACCCTGGTGATGGACGGGGCAAACACCATATATTTT. Its translation is CASTLVMDGANTIYF.

The rearrangement links TRBV7-9 to TRBJ1-1; D is unclear. The CDR3 runs to 15 residues. V was shortened by 6 bases and J by 0 bases, with 14 bases between the two germline ends. CDR1 and CDR2 (germline): SEHNR, FQNEAQ (reference sequence). CDR3 residues: CASSPTWIMNTEAFF. The CDR3 nucleotides are TGTGCCAGCAGTCCCACATGGATTATGAACACTGAAGCTTTCTTT.

CDR3 loop: CASSPTGSNQPQHF. The CDR3 region has the DNA TGCGCCAGCAGCCCGACAGGGAGCAATCAGCCCCAGCATTTT. The chain combines TRBV5-1 with TRBJ1-5, with 7 bases identical to TRBD1. Trimming took 4 bases from V and 1 from J; bases not matched to a gene: 2. The CDR3 has 14 residues. The germline CDR1 and CDR2 sequences are SGHRS and YFSETQ.

This clone was recorded only once. The CDR3 DNA is TGTGCCAGCAGCTTAGTAGATGTGACCGGGGAGCTGTTTTTT. Residues: CASSLVDVTGELFF. The chain is built from TRBV7-8 and TRBJ2-2; D is unresolved. Germline V gives CDR1 SGHVS, CDR2 FQNEAQ. This CDR3 has 14 amino acids. Between the trimmed V and J ends, which lost 1 base and 5 bases, there was a span of 8 bases. Full variable domain (missing parts from reference TRBV7-8 and TRBJ2-2): GAGVSQSPRYKVAKRGQDVALRCDPISGHVSLFWYQQALGQGPEFLTYFQNEAQLDKSGLPSDRFFAERPEGSVSTLKIQRTQQEDSAVYLCASSLVDVTGELFFGEGSRLTVL.

The chain is built from TRBV2 and TRBJ1-6, with D uncertain. The CDR3 totals 12 residues. Trimming took off 6 bases at V and 14 bases at J, with 14 bases between the two ends. Germline V gene lookup returns CDR1 SNHLY and CDR2 FYNNEI. CDR3 loop: CASSRMGKTLHF. In DNA, the CDR3 is TGTGCCAGCAGCAGAATGGGGAAGACCCTCCACTTT.

The rearrangement uses TRBV7-5 and TRBJ2-5; the table names TRBD2, a call not compared with the DNA. TRBV7-5 is deemed a pseudogene. The length of the CDR3 is 15 residues. The chain's CDR3 is CARSLVVRRGETQYF. The CDR3 DNA reads as TGTGCCAGAAGCTTAGTAGTTAGGAGAGGGGAGACCCAGTACTTC.

The CDR3 is CASGYRSGDNSPLHF. The CDR3 DNA reads as TGTGCCAGCGGCTATAGATCAGGGGACAATTCACCCCTCCACTTT. The chain carries TRBV2 and TRBJ1-6; D possibly corresponds to TRBD1 (6 bases). Trimming stripped 8 bases from V and 7 bases from J, with 18 bases between. Per the germline V gene, CDR1 is SNHLY and CDR2 is FYNNEI. The CDR3 loop spans 15 amino acids.

The rearrangement joins TRBV6-4 to TRBJ1-6; D ambiguous. V lost 0 bases and J 7 bases, leaving 7 bases between the germline ends. CDR1 is MRHNA, CDR2 SNTAGT, per germline. The CDR3 extends over 14 amino acids. The CDR3 coding sequence is TGTGCCAGCAGTGACTCGGGCAGGAATTCACCCCTCCACTTT. Its protein product is CASSDSGRNSPLHF.

This sequence joins TRBV7-2 and TRBJ2-1; D perhaps matches TRBD1 (6 bases). The CDR3 has 13 amino acids. V was pared by 1 base and J by 8 bases, with 9 bases between. Germline V CDR1 and CDR2: SGHTA, FQGNSA. CDR3 sequence reads: CASSLGAGDEQFF. In nucleotides, the CDR3 is TGTGCCAGCAGCTTAGGTGCAGGGGATGAGCAGTTCTTC. The full variable domain, its missing parts supplied by reference TRBV7-2 and TRBJ2-1, is GAGVSQSPSNKVTEKGKDVELRCDPISGHTALYWYRQSLGQGLEFLIYFQGNSAPDKSGLPSDRFSAERTGGSVSTLTIQRTQQEDSAVYLCASSLGAGDEQFFGPGTRLTVL.

The V and J genes are TRBV4-1 and TRBJ1-5; D ambiguous. Germline CDR1 is MGHRA and CDR2 is YSYEKL. The CDR3 consists of 13 residues. V was trimmed by 1 base and J by 8 bases, leaving 9 bases between them. Here the CDR3 reads CASSQGQLEPQHF. CDR3 in DNA: TGCGCCAGCAGCCAAGGGCAGTTGGAGCCCCAGCATTTT.

V is TRBV4-1 and J is TRBJ2-7; TRBD1 aligns across 9 bases. V was pared by 5 bases and J by 0 bases, with 5 bases of the junction left unmatched. The CDR3 is 15 amino acids. CDR1 is MGHRA and CDR2 is YSYEKL in the germline V gene. DNA of the CDR3: TGCGCCAGCAGCACTGGACAGGGGCCCTCCTACGAGCAGTACTTC. Its protein product is CASSTGQGPSYEQYF.

CDR3 in DNA: TGTGCCAGCAGCGAGGGACAGTCAATTAACTATGGCTACACCTTC. Translating gives CASSEGQSINYGYTF. The chain is built from TRBV5-4 and TRBJ1-2, with 7 nucleotides matching TRBD1. Germline V gene lookup returns CDR1 SGHNT and CDR2 YYREEE (reference sequence). Losses at the gene ends were 4 bases for V and 1 base for J; bases not matched to a gene: 7. The CDR3 is made up of 15 amino acids.

The V gene is TRBV29-1, the J gene TRBJ2-3; 8 nucleotides line up with TRBD1. Trimming took 4 bases from V and 2 from J; bases not matched to a gene: 5. CDR3 length equals 14 residues. The V gene's germline CDR1 is SQVTM and CDR2 ANQGSEA. The CDR3 DNA reads as TGCAGCGTTGCTCAGGGGGCCGACACAGATACGCAGTATTTT. The encoded protein is CSVAQGADTDTQYF.

The count of this clone is one. The V call is TRBV19, the J call TRBJ1-5; D is undetermined. The CDR3 is 14 residues long. V gave up 3 bases and J gave up 2 bases, with 8 bases separating them. Germline-derived CDR1 and CDR2 are LNHDA and SQIVND (reference sequence). CDR3 in DNA: TGTGCCAGTAGTATTTACGGGCGCAATCAGCCCCAGCATTTT. Protein: CASSIYGRNQPQHF. Full variable domain (outside the CDR3, taken from reference TRBV19 and TRBJ1-5): DGGITQSPKYLFRKEGQNVTLSCEQNLNHDAMYWYRQDPGQGLRLIYYSQIVNDFQKGDIAEGYSVSREKKESFPLTVTSAQKNPTAFYLCASSIYGRNQPQHFGDGTRLSIL.